The rows below give T cell receptor beta chains drawn from one sample of a study of blood T cell repertoires in COVID-19. Sequencing was performed with immunoSEQ multiplex PCR; in TCRdb, only in-frame clones are kept and a portion is missing. Of 90,000 to 120,000 clones listed, approximately 89% are singletons. The material sequenced was peripheral blood. All receptors come from a man aged 50-59 years with active or convalescent COVID-19. CDR3s include the opening cysteine and the closing phenylalanine or tryptophan. A D gene is named only where the DNA matches it firmly. Clone size is given for some rows only: seen once, a few or many times, or a class if the clone is expanded.

TRBV10-3	-	TRBJ2-7	-	CAISELTGQPYEQYF	TGTGCCATCAGTGAGCTTACAGGGCAACCCTACGAGCAGTACTTC
TRBV19	-	TRBJ1-2	-	CASSMGRGGYTF	TGTGCCAGTAGTATGGGAAGGGGTGGCTACACCTTC
TRBV10-3	-	TRBJ2-1	-	CAISEGGASFNEQFF	TGTGCCATCAGTGAGGGCGGAGCTTCATTCAATGAGCAGTTCTTC
TRBV19	TRBD1	TRBJ1-2	-	CASSIVGGQSYGYTF	TGTGCCAGTAGTATAGTCGGGGGACAGAGCTATGGCTACACCTTC
TRBV7-8	TRBD1	TRBJ2-2	-	CASSAKRGDRATGELFF	TGTGCCAGCAGCGCTAAAAGGGGGGACAGGGCCACCGGGGAGCTGTTTTTT
TRBV28	-	TRBJ1-2	-	CASSLSTGLGSYTF	TGTGCCAGCAGTTTATCTACGGGTCTCGGAAGCTACACCTTC
TRBV11-2	-	TRBJ1-3	-	CASSSPSTGPGNTIYF	TGTGCCAGCAGCTCTCCTTCCACAGGGCCCGGAAACACCATATATTTT
TRBV9	TRBD1	TRBJ2-3	few	CASSEQGSYTDTQYF	TGTGCCAGCAGCGAACAGGGGTCTTACACAGATACGCAGTATTTT
TRBV7-7	TRBD2	TRBJ2-5	-	CASSLRTRETQYF	TGTGCCAGCAGCTTGAGGACTAGAGAGACCCAGTACTTC
TRBV11-2	-	TRBJ2-1	-	CASSLREQFF	TGTGCCAGCAGCTTACGTGAGCAGTTCTTC
TRBV5-4	TRBD2	TRBJ2-7	-	CASSPGTSGRYEQYF	TGTGCCAGCAGCCCAGGGACTAGCGGGAGGTACGAGCAGTACTTC
TRBV4-1	-	TRBJ2-7	-	CASSQTRVTYEQYF	TGCGCCAGCAGCCAAACGCGGGTTACCTACGAGCAGTACTTC
TRBV5-6	-	TRBJ1-2	-	CASSFVDYGYTF	TGTGCCAGCAGCTTTGTAGACTATGGCTACACCTTC
TRBV7-9	-	TRBJ1-3	-	CASSPINTIYF	TGTGCCAGCAGCCCCATAAACACCATATATTTT
TRBV9	-	TRBJ2-1	-	CASSGGGGSDYNEQFF	TGTGCCAGCAGCGGAGGGGGAGGGTCGGATTACAATGAGCAGTTCTTC
TRBV7-2	TRBD2	TRBJ2-5	-	CASSLGGGRETQYF	TGTGCCAGCAGCTTAGGGGGGGGTAGGGAGACCCAGTACTTC
TRBV28	-	TRBJ1-4	-	CASSLQGGGKLFF	TGTGCCAGCAGTCTACAGGGCGGCGGAAAACTGTTTTTT
TRBV6-6	-	TRBJ2-2	once	CAGSYESGELFF	TGTGCCGGCAGTTACGAGTCCGGGGAGCTGTTTTTT
TRBV2	TRBD2	TRBJ2-2	-	CASSGRSNGELFF	TGTGCCAGTAGCGGGAGATCCAACGGGGAGCTGTTTTTT
TRBV6-5	TRBD1	TRBJ1-2	once	CASSFVLSDRGRGYTF	TGTGCCAGCAGTTTCGTTCTTTCGGACAGGGGCAGGGGCTACACCTTC
TRBV19	-	TRBJ2-6	-	CASSTEGSGANVLTF	TGTGCCAGTAGTACCGAGGGCTCTGGGGCCAACGTCCTGACTTTC
TRBV3-1/TRBV3-2	-	TRBJ1-4	-	CASSQDWGANEKLFF	TGTGCCAGCAGCCAAGATTGGGGGGCTAATGAAAAACTGTTTTTT
TRBV30	TRBD2	TRBJ2-2	-	CAWSDPTSGGTLNTGELFF	TGTGCCTGGAGTGATCCGACTAGCGGGGGAACTTTAAACACCGGGGAGCTGTTTTTT
TRBV3-1/TRBV3-2	TRBD2	TRBJ2-7	-	CASSQGLAGSYEQYF	TGTGCCAGCAGCCAGGGACTAGCGGGGAGCTACGAGCAGTACTTC
TRBV5-4	TRBD1	TRBJ1-1	-	CASSLEDRGNTEAFF	TGTGCCAGCAGCTTGGAGGACAGGGGGAACACTGAAGCTTTCTTT
TRBV5-1	-	TRBJ2-5	-	CASRQQAGKETQYF	TGCGCCAGCAGGCAGCAGGCAGGAAAAGAGACCCAGTACTTC
TRBV6-5	TRBD1	TRBJ2-7	-	CASRTGGTYEQYF	TGTGCCAGCAGAACAGGGGGCACCTACGAGCAGTACTTC
TRBV24-1	TRBD1	TRBJ2-5	-	CATSGQGGPETQYF	TGTGCCACCAGCGGACAGGGGGGGCCAGAGACCCAGTACTTC
TRBV28	TRBD1	TRBJ1-5	-	CASRSTGGGQPQHF	TGTGCCAGCAGGTCGACAGGGGGCGGTCAGCCCCAGCATTTT
TRBV18	TRBD2	TRBJ2-1	-	CASSPAGVRGNEQFF	TGTGCCAGCTCACCGGCGGGAGTAAGGGGCAATGAGCAGTTCTTC
TRBV25-1	-	TRBJ1-2	-	CASTRLDSDYGYTF	TGTGCCAGCACCAGACTCGACAGTGACTATGGCTACACCTTC
TRBV3-1/TRBV3-2	TRBD1	TRBJ2-1	few	CASSTTGVYNEQFF	TGTGCCAGCAGTACGACAGGGGTATACAATGAGCAGTTCTTC
TRBV6-5	-	TRBJ1-1	-	CASRKETAANTEAFF	TGTGCCAGCAGAAAGGAAACGGCGGCTAACACTGAAGCTTTCTTT
TRBV5-1	TRBD2	TRBJ2-7	-	CASRSGGVLTYEQYF	TGCGCCAGCCGCTCGGGGGGGGTTTTAACCTACGAGCAGTACTTC
TRBV6-1	-	TRBJ2-1	-	CASSEAGRYNEQFF	TGTGCCAGCAGTGAAGCGGGCAGATACAATGAGCAGTTCTTC
TRBV2	-	TRBJ2-3	-	CASSEARNTDTQYF	TGTGCCAGCAGTGAAGCGCGGAACACAGATACGCAGTATTTT
TRBV7-6	TRBD2	TRBJ2-1	-	CASSLLAGGSNEQFF	TGTGCCAGCAGCTTACTAGCGGGAGGAAGCAATGAGCAGTTCTTC
TRBV7-2	TRBD1	TRBJ2-5	-	CASSRQGQETQYF	TGTGCCAGCAGCCGACAGGGCCAAGAGACCCAGTACTTC
TRBV11-2	-	TRBJ2-1	once	CASSLSLQYNEQFF	TGTGCCAGCAGCTTATCTCTCCAGTACAATGAGCAGTTCTTC
TRBV3-1/TRBV3-2	-	TRBJ1-2	-	CASSQVDYGYTF	TGTGCCAGCAGCCAAGTCGACTATGGCTACACCTTC
TRBV5-8	TRBD1	TRBJ2-3	-	CASSLGDRSASDTQYF	TGTGCCAGCAGCTTGGGGGACAGGTCGGCCTCAGATACGCAGTATTTT
TRBV4-3	TRBD2	TRBJ2-1	-	CASSREGLVGYNEQFF	TGCGCCAGCAGCCGGGAGGGACTAGTGGGCTACAATGAGCAGTTCTTC
TRBV9	TRBD1	TRBJ2-1	-	CASSPNDRGYNEQFF	TGTGCCAGCAGCCCCAACGACAGGGGTTACAATGAGCAGTTCTTC
TRBV7-2	-	TRBJ1-6	-	CASSETRSYNSPLHF	TGTGCCAGCAGCGAGACAAGGTCCTATAATTCACCCCTCCACTTT
TRBV14	-	TRBJ1-1	-	CASSQERRGTEAFF	TGTGCCAGCAGCCAAGAAAGAAGGGGAACTGAAGCTTTCTTT
TRBV6-5	TRBD2	TRBJ2-7	-	CASSYSIGEGYEQYF	TGTGCCAGCAGTTACTCGATCGGGGAGGGCTACGAGCAGTACTTC
TRBV10-3	TRBD2	TRBJ2-7	-	CAISYASSGRAYEQYF	TGTGCCATCAGTTACGCTTCTAGCGGGAGGGCCTACGAGCAGTACTTC
TRBV11-2	-	TRBJ1-2	-	CASSPNVGVGGYTF	TGTGCCAGCAGCCCAAACGTCGGGGTGGGCGGCTACACCTTC
TRBV4-1	-	TRBJ1-4	once	CASSRESDEKLFF	TGCGCCAGCAGCAGGGAGTCAGACGAAAAACTGTTTTTT
TRBV19	TRBD2	TRBJ2-2	-	CASSKAAGVTGELFF	TGTGCCAGTAGTAAGGCGGCGGGAGTCACCGGGGAGCTGTTTTTT
TRBV6-5	-	TRBJ2-3	-	CATTRRDTQYF	TGTGCCACCACTCGTAGAGATACGCAGTATTTT
TRBV28	-	TRBJ1-3	-	CASSYPLYTPGTPKGGPSGNTIYF	TGTGCCAGCAGTTACCCCCTTTATACTCCCGGGACGCCTAAAGGGGGTCCCTCTGGAAACACCATATATTTT
TRBV4-1	-	TRBJ2-2	-	CASSQATGMGTGELFF	TGCGCCAGCAGCCAAGCCACAGGGATGGGCACCGGGGAGCTGTTTTTT
TRBV3-1/TRBV3-2	-	TRBJ2-2	once	CASIDSRNMLEHRGAVF	TGTGCCAGCATAGATAGCCGTAATATGTTAGAACACCGGGGAGCTGTTTTT
TRBV5-1	TRBD2	TRBJ2-3	once	CASSLEGGFGLAADTQYF	TGCGCCAGCAGCTTGGAAGGGGGGTTCGGACTAGCGGCAGATACGCAGTATTTT
TRBV10-3	-	TRBJ1-1	-	CAIRTASGDTEAFF	TGTGCCATCAGGACGGCTAGCGGGGACACTGAAGCTTTCTTT